This TCR beta chain was captured in a study of T cell responses to AZD1222 COVID-19 vaccine. Measured with immunoSEQ multiplex PCR; TCRdb has only the in-frame clones, and not every one. The sample lists about 140,000 clones, approximately 90% seen once, with less than 1.5% in the top ten. In regard to this clone: The antigen is unknown.

Overall study findings and caveats: Reports indicate that nearly half of spike-specific TCRs are directed at unmutated variant regions. Among the donors, most were white British and more were female, and clonal diversity was possibly underestimated.

The CDR3 spans 16 residues. Looked up from germline, CDR1 is SGHRS and CDR2 is YFSETQ. The V gene lost 0 bases and the J gene lost 2 bases, with 14 bases spanning the gap. The sequencing used peripheral blood, collected 28 days after the second AZD1222 dose. The chain links TRBV5-1 to TRBJ1-1, with no clear D. The clonotype originates from an adult who received the AZD1222 COVID-19 vaccine. The CDR3 region has the DNA TGCGCCAGCAGCTTGGAAAGCACGCAACTCAACACTGAAGCTTTCTTT. Protein sequence: CASSLESTQLNTEAFF.